This TCR beta chain was profiled in a study of human T cells and chemical hapten exposure. In the study overall: DPC (0.01%) was patch tested on the upper back and read at 6 days.

Study-wide findings and caveats: The study found that DPC sensitization did not change TCRs above 1 in 1000 frequency.

This clonotype was counted ten times or more. The target antigen is unknown. This CDR3 region has 16 residues. The germline gives CDR1 PRHDT, CDR2 FYEKMQ (reference sequence). The V end was cut by 5 bases, the J end by 4 bases, with 15 bases between. The sample's time point: patch test 1, 2 weeks after DPC sensitization. Treatment reported: therapeutic diphenylcyclopropenone sensitization with weekly scalp DPC. Total RNA was extracted from unfractionated whole blood. One entry per CDR3 protein results from TCRdb running MiXCR on the RACE reads. The sample has more than 35,000 distinct CDR3 sequences; more than 6% are singletons.

The rearrangement joins TRBV13 to TRBJ2-6, with D perhaps TRBD1 or TRBD2 (5 bases each). The sequenced sample was whole blood, obtained in connection with sensitization to the hapten diphenylcyclopropenone (DPC). The TCR comes from a woman aged 25-40 years with alopecia areata. Some clones in this sample may be carry-over from other donors' samples. The CDR3: CASSPRGAPGANVLTF. The CDR3 DNA follows: TGTGCCAGCAGCCCCCGAGGGGCGCCGGGGGCCAACGTCCTGACTTTC.